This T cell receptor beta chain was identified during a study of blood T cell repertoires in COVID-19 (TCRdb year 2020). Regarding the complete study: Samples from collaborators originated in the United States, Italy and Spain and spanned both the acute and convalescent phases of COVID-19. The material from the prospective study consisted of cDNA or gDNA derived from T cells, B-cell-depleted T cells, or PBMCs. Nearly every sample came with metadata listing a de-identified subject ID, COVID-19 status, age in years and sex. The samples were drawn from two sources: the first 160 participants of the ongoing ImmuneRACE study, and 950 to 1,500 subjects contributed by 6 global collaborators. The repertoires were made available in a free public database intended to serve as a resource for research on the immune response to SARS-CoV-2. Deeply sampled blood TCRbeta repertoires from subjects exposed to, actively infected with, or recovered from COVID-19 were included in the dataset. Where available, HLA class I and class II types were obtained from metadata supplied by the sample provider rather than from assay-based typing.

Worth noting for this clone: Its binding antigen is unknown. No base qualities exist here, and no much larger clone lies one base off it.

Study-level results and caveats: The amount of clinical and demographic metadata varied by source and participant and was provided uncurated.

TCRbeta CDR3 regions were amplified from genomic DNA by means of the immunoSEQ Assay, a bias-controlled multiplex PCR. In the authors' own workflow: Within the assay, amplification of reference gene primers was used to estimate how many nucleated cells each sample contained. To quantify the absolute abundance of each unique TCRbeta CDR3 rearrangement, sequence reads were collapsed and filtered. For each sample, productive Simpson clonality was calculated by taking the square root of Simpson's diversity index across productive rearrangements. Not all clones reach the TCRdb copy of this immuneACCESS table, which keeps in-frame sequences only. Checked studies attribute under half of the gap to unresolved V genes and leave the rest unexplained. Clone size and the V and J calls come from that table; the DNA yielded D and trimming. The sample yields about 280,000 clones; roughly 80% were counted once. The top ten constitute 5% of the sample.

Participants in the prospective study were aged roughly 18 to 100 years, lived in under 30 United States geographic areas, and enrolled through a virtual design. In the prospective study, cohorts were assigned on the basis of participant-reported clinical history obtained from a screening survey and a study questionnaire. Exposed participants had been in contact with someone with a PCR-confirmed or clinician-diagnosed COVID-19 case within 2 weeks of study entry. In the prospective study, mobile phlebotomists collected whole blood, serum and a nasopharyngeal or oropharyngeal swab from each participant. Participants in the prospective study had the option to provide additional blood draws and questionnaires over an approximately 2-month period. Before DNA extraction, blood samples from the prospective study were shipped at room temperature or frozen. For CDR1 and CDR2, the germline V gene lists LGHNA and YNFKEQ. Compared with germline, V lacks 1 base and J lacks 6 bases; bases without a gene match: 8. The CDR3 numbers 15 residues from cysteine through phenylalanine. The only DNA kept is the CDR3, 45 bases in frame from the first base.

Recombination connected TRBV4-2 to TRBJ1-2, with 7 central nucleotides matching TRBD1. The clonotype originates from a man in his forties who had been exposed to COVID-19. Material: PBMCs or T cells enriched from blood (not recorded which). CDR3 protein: CASSQGGQAGDGYTF. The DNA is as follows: TGTGCCAGCAGCCAAGGCGGACAGGCCGGGGATGGCTACACCTTC.